The 21 T cell receptor beta chains below all came from one sample that was sequenced in a study of T cells in narcolepsy. Generated by immunoSEQ multiplex PCR, the TCRdb table keeps only in-frame clones and is missing some. The data contain some 32,000 clones, roughly 82% of them singletons. Sequencing was done on a sample of CD45RA- memory CD4+ T cells from PBMCs. The receptors come from a human donor with narcolepsy.

CDR3 bases: TGTGCCAGCAGTTTACCAGGGTCTTACACTGAAGCTTTCTTT. It encodes CASSLPGSYTEAFF. This chain links TRBV28 with TRBJ1-1; a possible D gene is TRBD1 (5 bases). The V gene lost 2 bases and the J gene lost 3 bases, with 10 bases spanning the gap. Germline CDR1 MDHEN, CDR2 SYDVKM. The CDR3 sequence is 14 residues long.

The gene calls are TRBV10-3 and TRBJ2-3; D is tentatively TRBD1 or TRBD2 (5 bases each). The CDR3 spans 14 residues. CDR1 and CDR2 (germline): ENHRY, SYGVKD. V dropped 6 bases and J dropped 3 bases, with 13 bases sitting between them. Written as DNA, the CDR3 is TGTGCCATCAGGGGGACGGGTGGGACAGATACGCAGTATTTT. It codes for CAIRGTGGTDTQYF.

The rearrangement joins TRBV5-6 to TRBJ2-6; unclear D gene. The V end was cut by 4 bases, the J end by 0 bases, with 8 bases between. Germline V gene sequence: CDR1 SGHDT, CDR2 YYEEEE. CDR3 length equals 15 residues. This CDR3 reads CASSQPSSGANVLTF. In DNA, the CDR3 is TGTGCCAGCAGCCAACCTAGCTCTGGGGCCAACGTCCTGACTTTC.

This clone was seen a single time. This chain connects TRBV30 to TRBJ1-1, with a possible D match to TRBD1 (5 bases). The CDR3 covers 13 residues. Germline loops: CDR1 GTSNPN, CDR2 SVGIG (reference sequence). The germline V and J ends were trimmed by 4 bases and 1 base, with 10 bases remaining between them. DNA of the CDR3: TGTGCCTGGATGAGGGGACCGAACACTGAAGCTTTCTTT. It encodes CAWMRGPNTEAFF.

This sequence joins TRBV4-2 and TRBJ2-7; 7 positions match TRBD1. Trimming at V came to 3 bases and at J to 6 bases, leaving 5 bases not matched to a gene. Germline lookup yields CDR1 LGHNA and CDR2 YNFKEQ. The CDR3 spans 13 residues. The CDR3 region is CASSHPTGPEQYF. Here the CDR3 DNA reads TGTGCCAGCAGCCACCCGACAGGGCCCGAGCAGTACTTC.

This clone has a handful of counts. The gene calls are TRBV30 and TRBJ2-3, with 8 bases matching TRBD2. The CDR3 has 16 residues. In germline, CDR1 is GTSNPN, CDR2 SVGIG (reference sequence). With 2 bases clipped from V and 8 bases from J, the junction kept 15 bases outside the gene matches. The DNA for the CDR3 is TGTGCCTGGAGTTTTGGGGCGGGAGGAACCCGCGGTACGCAGTATTTT. Its translation: CAWSFGAGGTRGTQYF.

The chain combines TRBV6-5 with TRBJ1-2; D is undetermined. Germline V CDR1 and CDR2: MNHEY, SVGAGI. V was cut by 0 bases and J by 2 bases, with 7 bases left in between. The CDR3 loop spans 14 amino acids. CDR3 region: CASSYSWENYGYTF. As DNA, the CDR3 is TGTGCCAGCAGTTACTCATGGGAGAACTATGGCTACACCTTC.

The V gene is TRBV4-2, the J gene TRBJ2-2; D may be TRBD1 (6 bases). CDR1 is LGHNA, CDR2 YNFKEQ, per germline. With 0 bases removed from V and 5 bases from J, the gap between germline ends came to 13 bases. The CDR3 has 16 residues. For the CDR3, the DNA is TGTGCCAGCAGCCAAGACCCGAACAGGGAAACCGGGGAGCTGTTTTTT. Translated, it gives CASSQDPNRETGELFF.

This clone was recorded only once. This rearrangement joins TRBV7-3 to TRBJ2-1; no definite D call. The CDR3 runs 14 residues. Germline assignment: CDR1 SGHTA and CDR2 FQGTGA. The ends were cut back, 1 base at V and 5 bases at J, with 9 bases in the middle. The CDR3 loop reads CASSLSGMNNEQFF. CDR3 coding DNA: TGTGCCAGCAGCTTAAGCGGAATGAACAATGAGCAGTTCTTC.

The CDR3, as DNA: TGTGCCAGCCTAAGTGGGGGGGGCAGTGGCTACACCTTC. This codes for CASLSGGGSGYTF. The chain has TRBV6-5 and TRBJ1-2; the D gene is possibly TRBD1 (6 bases). Trimming stripped 8 bases from V and 7 bases from J, with 17 bases between. Germline V gives CDR1 MNHEY, CDR2 SVGAGI. This CDR3 has 13 amino acids.

This clone was observed a few times. The gene calls are TRBV29-1 and TRBJ1-1; D gene ambiguous. Per germline, CDR1 SQVTM and CDR2 ANQGSEA. V gave up 1 base and J gave up 0 bases, with 6 bases separating them. The CDR3 runs 13 residues. The CDR3 coding sequence is TGCAGCGTTGAAGCCCGTATGAACACTGAAGCTTTCTTT. Residues: CSVEARMNTEAFF.

This chain joins TRBV19 and TRBJ1-5; D not certain. The CDR3 is 15 amino acids. V was cut by 6 bases and J by 2 bases, with 14 bases left in between. Germline lookup yields CDR1 LNHDA and CDR2 SQIVND (reference sequence). CDR3 loop: CASSSGRAGNQPQHF. In DNA form, the CDR3 reads TGTGCCAGTAGCAGCGGACGGGCGGGCAATCAGCCCCAGCATTTT. Based on the CDR3 plus reference TRBV19 and TRBJ1-5, the full variable domain is DGGITQSPKYLFRKEGQNVTLSCEQNLNHDAMYWYRQDPGQGLRLIYYSQIVNDFQKGDIAEGYSVSREKKESFPLTVTSAQKNPTAFYLCASSSGRAGNQPQHFGDGTRLSIL.

The chain combines TRBV28 with TRBJ1-2, with D possibly matching TRBD1 (6 bases). V dropped 6 bases and J dropped 0 bases, with 14 bases sitting between them. CDR1 and CDR2 (germline): MDHEN, SYDVKM. The CDR3 contains 15 residues. Written as DNA, the CDR3 is TGTGCCAGCAGGAAAAAGGGGGGGGCTAACTATGGCTACACCTTC. Amino acids: CASRKKGGANYGYTF.

This clone occurred once. CDR3 region: CASSTGTLDQPQHF. CDR3 nucleotides: TGTGCCAGTAGTACAGGGACTTTGGATCAGCCCCAGCATTTT. The rearrangement uses TRBV19 and TRBJ1-5, with D tentatively TRBD1 (5 bases). Looked up from germline, CDR1 is LNHDA and CDR2 is SQIVND (reference sequence). Deletions cut 4 bases from V and 5 bases from J, with 12 bases between. This CDR3 is built from 14 residues.

About this clone: Other DNA sequences of this sample code for an identical CDR3. The genes are TRBV28 and TRBJ1-1; tentatively, D is TRBD1 (6 bases). CDR3 length equals 14 residues. Trimming removed 9 bases from V and 0 bases from J, with 14 bases in between. Per the germline V gene, CDR1 is MDHEN and CDR2 is SYDVKM. This CDR3 is CASEQGPMNTEAFF. In nucleotides, the CDR3 is TGTGCCAGTGAGCAGGGGCCCATGAACACTGAAGCTTTCTTT.

CDR3 loop: CASSPSFRTQYF. The CDR3 nucleotides read TGCGCCAGCAGTCCCAGCTTCCGGACCCAGTACTTC. The chain couples TRBV23-1 to TRBJ2-5; D gene uncertain. TRBV23-1 is an ORF, with its function uncertain. The CDR3 length is 12 residues. Trimming stripped 4 bases from V and 7 bases from J, with 10 bases between.

V and J are TRBV28 and TRBJ2-7; D possibly corresponds to TRBD1 (5 bases). The CDR3 totals 13 residues. Trimming pared 8 bases from V and 9 bases from J, leaving 20 bases between. Germline CDR1 MDHEN, CDR2 SYDVKM. The chain's CDR3 is CASETVFRGRQYF. CDR3 coding DNA: TGTGCCAGCGAAACGGTCTTTAGGGGAAGGCAGTACTTC.

Here the CDR3 DNA reads TGTGCCAGCTCACCTTCTAGCGGGAGGGTGAAACTGCAGTATTTT. It encodes CASSPSSGRVKLQYF. V and J are TRBV18 and TRBJ2-3; 12 bases are a match to TRBD2. This CDR3 has 15 residues. V dropped 3 bases and J dropped 11; count of bases not matched to a gene: 9. Germline-derived CDR1 and CDR2 are KGHSH and LQKENI.

The rearrangement links TRBV5-8 to TRBJ1-2, with D perhaps TRBD1 (5 bases). Germline V gene sequence: CDR1 SGHTS, CDR2 YDEGEE. The CDR3 is 13 residues long. The germline V and J ends were trimmed by 4 bases and 6 bases, with 13 bases remaining between them. CDR3 in amino acids: CASSTGYRNGYTF. The CDR3 region has the DNA TGTGCCAGCAGCACCGGTTACAGGAATGGCTACACCTTC.

The chain uses TRBV19 and TRBJ2-3, with D tentatively TRBD2 (5 bases). There are 16 residues in the CDR3. V was cut by 3 bases and J by 0 bases, with 13 bases left in between. Germline lookup yields CDR1 LNHDA and CDR2 SQIVND (reference sequence). The CDR3 spells CASSMRRRASTDTQYF. CDR3 in DNA: TGTGCCAGTAGTATGCGTCGGCGGGCTAGCACAGATACGCAGTATTTT.

This clone has more than one count but fewer than ten. CDR3 sequence: CASSIGRTGPNNQPQHF. CDR3 sequence (DNA): TGTGCCAGTAGTATCGGGAGGACAGGGCCGAACAATCAGCCCCAGCATTTT. The chain links TRBV19 to TRBJ1-5, with 8 bases identical to TRBD1. Per the germline V gene, CDR1 is LNHDA and CDR2 is SQIVND (reference sequence). With 3 bases clipped from V and 3 bases from J, the junction kept 10 bases outside the gene matches. The CDR3 has 17 amino acids.